A selection of T cell receptor beta chains follows, all from one sample in a study of T cell changes during pregnancy in multiple sclerosis. TCRdb's table, derived via immunoSEQ multiplex PCR, lists solely in-frame clones and lacks some. This table has about 47,000 clones, nearly 95% appearing once. This material consisted of peripheral blood, taken after pregnancy. The receptors originated from a female donor with multiple sclerosis, enrolled in a pregnancy study. Each CDR3 is given with its conserved first and last residue. D genes are given only for firm matches. For some rows the clone size is stated as once, few or many, or as a class when expanded; others skip it.

abundance,d_gene,j_gene,v_gene,CDR3nt,CDR3aa
.,TRBD2,TRBJ2-1,TRBV18,TGTGCCAGCTCACCTTACACTAGCGGGGTAGGAAATGAGCAGTTCTTC,CASSPYTSGVGNEQFF
.,TRBD2,TRBJ2-5,TRBV25-1,TGTGCCAGCAGTGAATCCCTAGCGGGGGGACAAGAGACCCAGTACTTC,CASSESLAGGQETQYF
.,TRBD1,TRBJ2-7,TRBV9,TGTGCCAGCAGCTTGGGACAGGGAGGCGAGCAGTACTTC,CASSLGQGGEQYF
.,TRBD1,TRBJ1-5,TRBV4-3,TGCGCCAGCAGCCAAGATGCGGACAGGGGCGGTCAGCCCCAGCATTTT,CASSQDADRGGQPQHF
once,TRBD2,TRBJ2-5,TRBV11-2,TGTGCCAGCAGCCCGAATAGCGGGGAAGAGACCCAGTACTTC,CASSPNSGEETQYF
.,.,TRBJ1-3,TRBV29-1,TGCAGCGTCTTGACAGGAGGAAACACCATATATTTT,CSVLTGGNTIYF
.,TRBD1,TRBJ1-3,TRBV10-1,TGCGCCAGCAGGGAATTGGGACAGGGAGGCTCTGGAAACACCATATATTTT,CASRELGQGGSGNTIYF
.,.,TRBJ1-2,TRBV29-1,TGCAGCGCCGTAGGAGGGTTTGAGGACTATGGCTACACCTTC,CSAVGGFEDYGYTF
.,TRBD2,TRBJ2-3,TRBV5-4,TGTGCCAGCAGCTTGGCAGGGACTAGCGGTCTCACAGATACGCAGTATTTT,CASSLAGTSGLTDTQYF
.,TRBD1,TRBJ1-5,TRBV30,TGTGCCTGGACCCAAGGACAGGATAGTTATCAGCCCCAGCATTTT,CAWTQGQDSYQPQHF
.,TRBD2,TRBJ2-1,TRBV4-3,TGCGCCAGCAGCCAAGCCCCCGCTCTAGCGGGGACCTACAATGAGCAGTTCTTC,CASSQAPALAGTYNEQFF
.,TRBD1,TRBJ1-2,TRBV4-3,TGCGCCAGCAGCCGCAATACAGGGGTGAGGGGAGGCTACACCTTC,CASSRNTGVRGGYTF
.,.,TRBJ2-3,TRBV5-5,TGTGCCAGCAGCTTGTCCGGGACAAGCAGCACAGATACGCAGTATTTT,CASSLSGTSSTDTQYF
.,.,TRBJ1-1,TRBV11-2,TGTGCCAGCAGCTCCAAGGGGCTTGGTGAAGCTTTCTTT,CASSSKGLGEAFF
once,.,TRBJ1-2,TRBV13,TGTGCCAGCAGCCCCTCGCCCCCCGGGGATGGCTACACCTTC,CASSPSPPGDGYTF
once,TRBD2,TRBJ2-3,TRBV7-3,TGTGCCAGCAGCTTAGGGCGGGGGGCGTATACGCAGTATTTT,CASSLGRGAYTQYF
.,TRBD1,TRBJ1-2,TRBV6-4,TGTGCCAGCAGTGACTCCGGACAGGGCTATGGCTACACCTTC,CASSDSGQGYGYTF
.,.,TRBJ1-5,TRBV6-1,TGTGCCAGCAGTGATTTTGATGAGTTTTTCAATCAGCCCCAGCATTTT,CASSDFDEFFNQPQHF
.,.,TRBJ2-5,TRBV18,TGTGCCAGCTCACCGGACAGACAAGAGACCCAGTACTTC,CASSPDRQETQYF
.,.,TRBJ2-5,TRBV7-3,TGTGCCAGCAGCCTACAGGGATGGTCACAGACCCAGTACTTC,CASSLQGWSQTQYF
.,TRBD2,TRBJ2-5,TRBV9,TGTGCCAGCAGCCCCCTAGCGGGGGAGACCCAGTACTTC,CASSPLAGETQYF
.,.,TRBJ2-7,TRBV21-1,TGTGCCACCCCGGGACACCTAGGAGACTACGAGCAGTACTTC,CATPGHLGDYEQYF
once,.,TRBJ1-1,TRBV5-4,TGTGCCAGCAGCTCCCCTGTGGTGGCCCCAATGAACACTGAAGCTTTCTTT,CASSSPVVAPMNTEAFF
.,.,TRBJ2-5,TRBV30,TGTGCCTGGGATAGAGGGCTTCAAGAGACCCAGTACTTC,CAWDRGLQETQYF
.,.,TRBJ2-7,TRBV7-9,TGTGCCAGCAGCTTAGCCGAGTCCTACGAGCAGTACTTC,CASSLAESYEQYF
.,.,TRBJ1-5,TRBV4-2,TGTGCCAGCAGCCAGGGAGACAATCAGCCCCAGCATTTT,CASSQGDNQPQHF
once,TRBD2,TRBJ2-5,TRBV9,TGTGCCAGCAGCGTAGCGGCGGGGGTCCAAGAGACCCAGTACTTC,CASSVAAGVQETQYF
.,.,TRBJ2-2,TRBV25-1,TGTGCCAGCAGTGAATATCGAGGAGCCGGGGAGCTGTTTTTT,CASSEYRGAGELFF
.,TRBD1,TRBJ2-1,TRBV6-1,TGTGCCAGCAGTGATATTGGGACAGGTACCAATGAGCAGTTCTTC,CASSDIGTGTNEQFF
.,.,TRBJ1-5,TRBV9,TGTGCCAGCAGTGCCGGGGGGGAGAATCAGCCCCAGCATTTT,CASSAGGENQPQHF
.,TRBD1,TRBJ1-2,TRBV6-1,TGTGCCAGCAGTGCATCTTGGCAGGGGGGCTATGGCTACACCTTC,CASSASWQGGYGYTF
.,.,TRBJ1-5,TRBV19,TGTGCCAGTACGGAACAGCCCAATCAGCCCCAGCATTTT,CASTEQPNQPQHF
.,.,TRBJ1-2,TRBV6-5,TGTGCCAGCAGTTCTACAGGGAACTATGGCTACACCTTC,CASSSTGNYGYTF
.,.,TRBJ1-6,TRBV6-1,TGTGCCAGCAGGCCCTTGGGGACATTCTCACCCCTCCACTTT,CASRPLGTFSPLHF
once,TRBD1,TRBJ2-6,TRBV19,TGTGCCAGCCGACCGGGACAGGGGAATCGTGGCTCTGGGGCCAACGTCCTGACTTTC,CASRPGQGNRGSGANVLTF
.,.,TRBJ2-3,TRBV7-8,TGTGCCAGCAGCTTACAGAGAGGAGCAGATACGCAGTATTTT,CASSLQRGADTQYF
.,.,TRBJ2-2,TRBV5-1,TGCGCCAGCAGCTTGAGTGTGGGAGGCACCGGGGAGCTGTTTTTT,CASSLSVGGTGELFF
.,TRBD1,TRBJ1-2,TRBV9,TGTGCCAGCAGCGTAGGCCTGTGGGACAGGGAAGGTGGCTACACCTTC,CASSVGLWDREGGYTF
.,.,TRBJ2-7,TRBV4-3,TGCGCCAGCAGCCAAGCCGCGATTAGCTCCTACGAGCAGTACTTC,CASSQAAISSYEQYF
.,TRBD1,TRBJ1-6,TRBV5-4,TGTGCCAGCAGCTTGTCTCCCGCGAGGACAGGGGGCAACTCACCCCTCCACTTT,CASSLSPARTGGNSPLHF
.,TRBD1,TRBJ2-5,TRBV5-4,TGTGCCAGCAGCTTGGGGGGGACCGGGACAGCCGAAGAGACCCAGTACTTC,CASSLGGTGTAEETQYF
.,TRBD1,TRBJ1-3,TRBV19,TGTGCCAGTAGTCCCAGCCGGGACAGGGGAAACACCATATATTTT,CASSPSRDRGNTIYF
.,.,TRBJ1-2,TRBV27,TGTGCCAGCAAAGCAGGGGTCCCTTATGGCTACACCTTC,CASKAGVPYGYTF
.,TRBD2,TRBJ2-3,TRBV7-2,TGTGCCAGCAGCGTAGGGGGGACTAGCGGGGCCACAGATACGCAGTATTTT,CASSVGGTSGATDTQYF
.,TRBD1,TRBJ2-3,TRBV18,TGTGCCAGCTCACCACGACAGGGGAGGACAGATACGCAGTATTTT,CASSPRQGRTDTQYF
.,.,TRBJ1-5,TRBV5-6,TGTGCCAGCAGCTTGTATGCAGGGATAAATCAGCCCCAGCATTTT,CASSLYAGINQPQHF
.,TRBD1,TRBJ1-5,TRBV5-6,TGTGCCAGCAGCCTCAACAGGGGTTATAGCAATCAGCCCCAGCATTTT,CASSLNRGYSNQPQHF
.,TRBD1,TRBJ2-1,TRBV5-4,TGTGCCAGCAGCTACGGACAGGGGCCAAGGGATGAGCAGTTCTTC,CASSYGQGPRDEQFF
.,.,TRBJ2-7,TRBV18,TGTGCCAGCTCACCTACAGTCAGTTACTCCTACGAGCAGTACTTC,CASSPTVSYSYEQYF
.,TRBD2,TRBJ2-1,TRBV7-2,TGTGCCAGCAGCCTGGGCGGGGGGAAATACAATGAGCAGTTCTTC,CASSLGGGKYNEQFF